These T cell receptor beta chains were read from a single sample in a study of blood T cell repertoires in COVID-19. TCRdb keeps only in-frame clones here, not all; method: immunoSEQ multiplex PCR. The sample lists about 290,000 clones, around 92% occurring once. Sequenced sample: peripheral blood. The receptors stem from a young woman with COVID-19, enrolled during active disease. Both conserved end residues are trimmed from each CDR3.

V gene	J gene	CDR3 protein
TRBV6-2/TRBV6-3	TRBJ1-1	ASSSGQGYTEAF
TRBV4-1	TRBJ2-6	ASSQGFSSGANVLT
TRBV5-5	TRBJ1-1	ASSLVPGALNTEAF
TRBV2	TRBJ1-6	ASSESRRGSPLH
TRBV10-1	TRBJ2-7	ASSEIGNYHEQY
TRBV12-3/TRBV12-4	TRBJ1-1	ASSLTSRTEAF
TRBV7-9	TRBJ2-7	ASSLDYYEQY
TRBV5-6	TRBJ1-5	ASSLVGGNQPQH
TRBV16	TRBJ2-7	ASSQSGRDYEQY
TRBV7-9	TRBJ2-5	ASSQDREETQY
TRBV11-3	TRBJ2-3	ASSYGTSTASITDTQY
TRBV7-8	TRBJ2-1	ASSHTRVPNEQF
TRBV30	TRBJ2-1	AWSVTASGLQF
TRBV2	TRBJ1-5	ASSGAGRNQPQH
TRBV5-1	TRBJ2-5	ASSFRQGAGETQY
TRBV7-9	TRBJ2-1	ASIQSATQGRKVANEQF
TRBV2	TRBJ1-2	ASSERWQVPYGYT
TRBV2	TRBJ1-6	ASSETVRYNSPLH
TRBV21-1	TRBJ1-6	ASSKAGDSEGPFPNSPLH
TRBV15	TRBJ1-3	ATSRDREPGNTIY
TRBV19	TRBJ1-5	ASIWTGGGNQPQH
TRBV5-1	TRBJ1-1	ASSPGGYMGTEAF
TRBV18	TRBJ2-2	ASSKDRLDTGELF
TRBV6-5	TRBJ1-2	ASSYSRLYGYT
TRBV5-4	TRBJ1-6	ASSFKLGSGGQGRTPLH
TRBV27	TRBJ2-5	ASSPSGGAGETQY
TRBV5-4	TRBJ2-7	ASSLLGETYEQY
TRBV2	TRBJ1-6	ASRAGLRRSSYNSPLH
TRBV7-9	TRBJ2-5	ASSLFLRQETQY
TRBV5-6	TRBJ1-2	ASSYGQGDNYGYT
TRBV15	TRBJ2-2	ATSRQSITGELF
TRBV24-1	TRBJ2-2	ATSDLLGNPGELF
TRBV15	TRBJ2-4	ATSRAGVAKNIQY
TRBV5-1	TRBJ2-3	ASSWTGETDTQY
TRBV6-1	TRBJ1-6	ASSEGRGNSPLH
TRBV7-9	TRBJ1-5	ASSPNPGGQPQH
TRBV10-1	TRBJ2-5	ASSESWAGTQY
TRBV5-1	TRBJ2-3	ASSLGLAITDTQY
TRBV27	TRBJ2-1	ASRQGAPVNEQF
TRBV7-2	TRBJ2-5	ASSPLAGGGGKTQY
TRBV6-5	TRBJ2-7	ASTSGKSSYEQY
TRBV18	TRBJ2-3	ASSPQTSGGATDTQY
TRBV4-2	TRBJ1-6	ASSQGGAPLH
TRBV19	TRBJ1-2	ASSNRGYGYT
TRBV6-5	TRBJ1-6	ASSYGPGGESPLH
TRBV19	TRBJ2-2	ASSIVAGGRTGELF
TRBV2	TRBJ1-1	ASSDRVQGLTEAF
TRBV5-6	TRBJ2-7	ASRDTFSYEQY
TRBV12-3/TRBV12-4	TRBJ1-1	ASSPTGNEAF
TRBV19	TRBJ2-1	ASSMGGSYNEQF
TRBV30	TRBJ1-4	AWSVTGSNEKLF
TRBV7-9	TRBJ2-1	ASSPWGAGGQNEQF
TRBV11-3	TRBJ2-1	ASSPPETDEQF
TRBV15	TRBJ2-2	ATSRVDTGELF
TRBV3-1/TRBV3-2	TRBJ2-1	ASSQELTRAYNEQF